This TCR beta chain was documented in a study of PD-L1 blockade in urothelial cancer. The study, taken as a whole, reports: Patients who had durable benefit saw their tumor-associated blood clones expand more at 3 weeks.

Details on this clone: The antigen is not known.

Assay used: immunoSEQ multiplex PCR; TCRdb lists only in-frame clones, some missing. The data contain about 43,000 clones, roughly 91% of them singletons. V lost 6 bases to trimming and J lost 0 bases, with 9 bases between them. Germline V CDR1 and CDR2: KGHSH, LQKENI. This CDR3 spans 13 amino acids. The receptor was isolated from a woman aged 55 to 70 with urothelial cancer. The rearrangement joins TRBV18 to TRBJ2-7; D perhaps matches TRBD1 (6 bases). The sample was PBMCs, taken around atezolizumab (anti-PD-L1) treatment. The CDR3 loop reads CASSQGHSYEQYF. CDR3 DNA: TGTGCCAGCTCGCAGGGGCACTCCTACGAGCAGTACTTC.